This T cell receptor beta chain comes out of a study of vaccination effects on CD4 cells after COVID-19. In the study overall: The ViraFEST assay expanded antigen-specific CD4+ T cells with viral peptide pools before sequencing. IL-2 at 10 IU/ml and peptides at around 9.1 ug/ml were added to cultured PBMC, around 2 million per well.

Once cultured for 10 days, the cells underwent separation to obtain CD4+ T cells. Generated by immunoSEQ multiplex PCR, the TCRdb table keeps only in-frame clones and is missing some. The table lists some 50,000 clones, 50% to 80% of them singletons, with roughly 5.5% in the top ten. General study results and limits: Marked clonal contraction was seen late after vaccination (in both infection- and vaccine-induced clones).

Germline CDR1 is SNHLY and CDR2 is FYNNEI. Trimming stripped 6 bases from V and 11 bases from J, with 10 bases between. CDR3 length: 10 residues. Concerning this clone itself: The antigen remains unidentified.

Sequencing was performed on CD4+ T cells from PBMCs cultured without peptide, taken before COVID-19 vaccination. This TCR was recovered from a human donor who received a COVID-19 vaccine. The V gene is TRBV2, the J gene TRBJ1-1; weak D call: TRBD1 (5 bases). CDR3 residues: CASRGNRAFF. The CDR3 DNA reads TGTGCCAGCAGGGGTAACAGGGCTTTCTTT.